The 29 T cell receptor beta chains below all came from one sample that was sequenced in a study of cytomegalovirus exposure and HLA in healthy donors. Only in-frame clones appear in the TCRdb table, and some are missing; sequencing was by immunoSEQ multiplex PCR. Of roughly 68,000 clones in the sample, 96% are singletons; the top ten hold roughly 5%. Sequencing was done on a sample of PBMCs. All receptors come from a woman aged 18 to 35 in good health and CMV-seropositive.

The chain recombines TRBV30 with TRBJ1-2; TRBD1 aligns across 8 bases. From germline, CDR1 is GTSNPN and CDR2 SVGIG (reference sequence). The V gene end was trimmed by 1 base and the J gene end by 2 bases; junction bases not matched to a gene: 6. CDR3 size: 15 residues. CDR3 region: CAWSGIQGANYGYTF. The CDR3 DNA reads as TGTGCCTGGAGTGGCATCCAGGGGGCCAACTATGGCTACACCTTC.

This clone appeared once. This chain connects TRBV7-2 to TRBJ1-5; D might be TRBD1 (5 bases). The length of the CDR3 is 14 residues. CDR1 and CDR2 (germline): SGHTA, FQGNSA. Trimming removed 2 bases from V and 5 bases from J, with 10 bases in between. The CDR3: CASSLSRGDQPQHF. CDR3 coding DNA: TGTGCCAGCAGCTTATCTCGGGGGGATCAGCCCCAGCATTTT. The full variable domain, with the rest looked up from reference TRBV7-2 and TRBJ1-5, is GAGVSQSPSNKVTEKGKDVELRCDPISGHTALYWYRQSLGQGLEFLIYFQGNSAPDKSGLPSDRFSAERTGGSVSTLTIQRTQQEDSAVYLCASSLSRGDQPQHFGDGTRLSIL.

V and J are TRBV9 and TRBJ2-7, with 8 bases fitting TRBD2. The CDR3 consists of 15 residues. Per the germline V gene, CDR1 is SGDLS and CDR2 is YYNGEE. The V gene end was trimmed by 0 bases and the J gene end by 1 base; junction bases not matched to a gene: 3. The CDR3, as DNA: TGTGCCAGCAGCGTAGAGGCTAGCGGGTCCTACGAGCAGTACTTC. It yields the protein CASSVEASGSYEQYF. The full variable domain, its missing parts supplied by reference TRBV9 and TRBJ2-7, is DSGVTQTPKHLITATGQRVTLRCSPRSGDLSVYWYQQSLDQGLQFLIQYYNGEERAKGNILERFSAQQFPDLHSELNLSSLELGDSALYFCASSVEASGSYEQYFGPGTRLTVT.

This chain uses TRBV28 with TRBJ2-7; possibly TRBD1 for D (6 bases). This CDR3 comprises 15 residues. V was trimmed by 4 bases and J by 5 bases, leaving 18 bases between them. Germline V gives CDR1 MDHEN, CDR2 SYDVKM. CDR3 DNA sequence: TGTGCCAGCAGTTCCCTCAGGGGTAATCGGGACGAGCAGTACTTC. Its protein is CASSSLRGNRDEQYF.

This CDR3 is CASKLKRGSYGYTF. The CDR3 DNA sequence: TGTGCCAGCAAACTTAAAAGGGGTTCCTATGGCTACACCTTC. This sequence joins TRBV6-5 and TRBJ1-2, with D perhaps TRBD1 (5 bases). V lost 7 bases to trimming and J lost 4 bases, with 16 bases between them. The germline CDR1 and CDR2 sequences are MNHEY and SVGAGI. This CDR3 has 14 residues.

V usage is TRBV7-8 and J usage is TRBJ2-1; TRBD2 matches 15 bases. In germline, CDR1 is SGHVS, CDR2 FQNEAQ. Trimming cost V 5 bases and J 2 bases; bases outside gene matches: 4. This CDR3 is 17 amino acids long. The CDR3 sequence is CASSPRTSGRAYNEQFF. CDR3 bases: TGTGCCAGCAGCCCGAGGACTAGCGGGAGGGCCTACAATGAGCAGTTCTTC.

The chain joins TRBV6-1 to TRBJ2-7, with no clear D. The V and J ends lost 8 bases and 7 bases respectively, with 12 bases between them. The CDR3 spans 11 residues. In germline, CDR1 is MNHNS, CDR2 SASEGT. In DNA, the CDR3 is TGTGCCAGCGGTTATGCGTCTGAGCAGTACTTC. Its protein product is CASGYASEQYF.

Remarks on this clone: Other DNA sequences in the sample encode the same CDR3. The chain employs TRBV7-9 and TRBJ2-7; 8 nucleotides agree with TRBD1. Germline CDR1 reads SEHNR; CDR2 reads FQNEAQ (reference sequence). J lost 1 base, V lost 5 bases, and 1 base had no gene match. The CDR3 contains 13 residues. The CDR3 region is CASSDRGSYEQYF. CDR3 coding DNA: TGTGCCAGCAGCGACAGGGGATCCTACGAGCAGTACTTC.

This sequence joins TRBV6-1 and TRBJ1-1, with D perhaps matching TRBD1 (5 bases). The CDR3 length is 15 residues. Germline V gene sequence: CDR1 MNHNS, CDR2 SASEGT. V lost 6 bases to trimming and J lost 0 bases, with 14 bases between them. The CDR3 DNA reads TGTGCCAGCAGCATGATTTGGGGCATGAACACTGAAGCTTTCTTT. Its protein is CASSMIWGMNTEAFF.

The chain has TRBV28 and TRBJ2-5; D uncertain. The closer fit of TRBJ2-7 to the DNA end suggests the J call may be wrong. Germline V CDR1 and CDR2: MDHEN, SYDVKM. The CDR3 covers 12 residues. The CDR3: CATAGSGNEQYF. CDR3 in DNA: TGTGCCACCGCCGGATCGGGTAACGAGCAGTACTTC.

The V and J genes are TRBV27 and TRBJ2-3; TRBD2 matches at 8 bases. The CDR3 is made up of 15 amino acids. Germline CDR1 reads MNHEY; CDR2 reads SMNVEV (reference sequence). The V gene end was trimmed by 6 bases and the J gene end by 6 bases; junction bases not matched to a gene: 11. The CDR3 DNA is TGTGCCAGCAGAGTTAGCGGGAAGTCAATTGATACGCAGTATTTT. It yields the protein CASRVSGKSIDTQYF.

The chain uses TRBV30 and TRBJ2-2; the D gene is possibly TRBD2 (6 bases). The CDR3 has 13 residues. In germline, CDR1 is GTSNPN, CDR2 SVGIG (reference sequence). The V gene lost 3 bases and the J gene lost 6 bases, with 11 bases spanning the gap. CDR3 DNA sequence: TGTGCCTGGAGCGGGAGTGGGGCCGGGGAGCTGTTTTTT. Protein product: CAWSGSGAGELFF.

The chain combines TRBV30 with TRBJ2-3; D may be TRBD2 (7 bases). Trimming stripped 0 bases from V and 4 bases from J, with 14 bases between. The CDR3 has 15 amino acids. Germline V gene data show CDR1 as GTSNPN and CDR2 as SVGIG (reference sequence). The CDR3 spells CAWSVLGGRPDTQYF. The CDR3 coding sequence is TGTGCCTGGAGTGTCCTGGGGGGGCGCCCAGATACGCAGTATTTT.

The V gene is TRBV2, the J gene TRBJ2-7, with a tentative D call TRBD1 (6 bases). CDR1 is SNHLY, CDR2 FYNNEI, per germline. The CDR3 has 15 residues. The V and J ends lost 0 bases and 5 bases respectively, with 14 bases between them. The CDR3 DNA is TGTGCCAGCAGTGAAGCCCCACAGGGTTTGGACGAGCAGTACTTC. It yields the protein CASSEAPQGLDEQYF.

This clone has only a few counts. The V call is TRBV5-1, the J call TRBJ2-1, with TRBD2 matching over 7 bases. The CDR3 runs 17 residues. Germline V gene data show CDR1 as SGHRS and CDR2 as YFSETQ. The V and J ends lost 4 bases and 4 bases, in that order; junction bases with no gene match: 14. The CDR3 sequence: CASSPLGGRALYNEQFF. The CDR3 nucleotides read TGCGCCAGCAGCCCCTTAGGAGGGAGGGCTTTATACAATGAGCAGTTCTTC.

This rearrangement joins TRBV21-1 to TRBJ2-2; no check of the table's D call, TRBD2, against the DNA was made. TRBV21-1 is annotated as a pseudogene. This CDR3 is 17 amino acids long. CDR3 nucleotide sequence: TGTGCCAGCAGCAAGGGACTAGCCCCCGTGATGACCGGGGAGCTGTTTTTT. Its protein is CASSKGLAPVMTGELFF.

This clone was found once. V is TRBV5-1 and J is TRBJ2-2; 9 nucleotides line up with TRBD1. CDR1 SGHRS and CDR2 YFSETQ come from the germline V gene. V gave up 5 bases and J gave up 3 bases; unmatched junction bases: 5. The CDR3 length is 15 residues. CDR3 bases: TGCGCCAGCAGAGATGGGACAGGGCACACCGGGGAGCTGTTTTTT. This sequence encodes CASRDGTGHTGELFF.

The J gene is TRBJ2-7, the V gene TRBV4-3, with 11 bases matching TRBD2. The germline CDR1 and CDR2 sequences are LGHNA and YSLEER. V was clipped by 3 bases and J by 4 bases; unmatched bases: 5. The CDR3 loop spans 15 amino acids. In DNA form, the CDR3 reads TGCGCCAGCAGCCACCGACTAGCGGGAAAATACGAGCAGTACTTC. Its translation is CASSHRLAGKYEQYF.

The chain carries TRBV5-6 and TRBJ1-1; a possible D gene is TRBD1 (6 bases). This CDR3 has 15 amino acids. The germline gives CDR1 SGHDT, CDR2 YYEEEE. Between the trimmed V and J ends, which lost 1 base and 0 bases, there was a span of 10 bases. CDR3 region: CASSLSDRLNTEAFF. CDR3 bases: TGTGCCAGCAGCTTGTCGGACAGACTGAACACTGAAGCTTTCTTT.

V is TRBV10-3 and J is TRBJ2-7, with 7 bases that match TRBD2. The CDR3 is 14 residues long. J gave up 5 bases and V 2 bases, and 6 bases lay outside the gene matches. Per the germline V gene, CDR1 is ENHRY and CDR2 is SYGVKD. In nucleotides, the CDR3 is TGTGCCATCAGTGAGGGCGGGAGTATGAACGAGCAGTACTTC. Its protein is CAISEGGSMNEQYF.

CDR3 in DNA: TGTGCCAGCAGTTCCCTCGGACTAGGTCGCACAGATACGCAGTATTTT. Amino acids: CASSSLGLGRTDTQYF. This rearrangement joins TRBV28 to TRBJ2-3; 7 nucleotides agree with TRBD2. CDR3 length: 16 residues. J gave up 1 base and V 4 bases, and 8 bases lay outside the gene matches. Germline V gives CDR1 MDHEN, CDR2 SYDVKM.

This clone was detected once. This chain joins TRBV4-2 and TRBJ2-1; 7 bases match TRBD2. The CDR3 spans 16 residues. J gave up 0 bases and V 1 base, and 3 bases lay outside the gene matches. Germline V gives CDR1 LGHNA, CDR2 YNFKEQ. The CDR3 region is CASSQGGGSSYNEQFF. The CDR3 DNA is TGTGCCAGCAGCCAAGGGGGCGGGAGCTCCTACAATGAGCAGTTCTTC.

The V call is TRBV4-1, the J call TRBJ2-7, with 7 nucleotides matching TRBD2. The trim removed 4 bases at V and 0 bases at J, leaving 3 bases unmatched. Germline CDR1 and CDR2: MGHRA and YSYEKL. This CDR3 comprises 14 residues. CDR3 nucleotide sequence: TGCGCCAGCAGCCCGCCGGGGGGCTCCTACGAGCAGTACTTC. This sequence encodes CASSPPGGSYEQYF.

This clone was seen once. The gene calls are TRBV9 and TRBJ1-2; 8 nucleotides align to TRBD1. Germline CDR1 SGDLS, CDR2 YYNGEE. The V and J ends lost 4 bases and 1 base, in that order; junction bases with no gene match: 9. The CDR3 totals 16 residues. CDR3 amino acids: CASSQDRAEDNYGYTF. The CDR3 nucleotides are TGTGCCAGCAGCCAGGACAGGGCGGAGGATAACTATGGCTACACCTTC. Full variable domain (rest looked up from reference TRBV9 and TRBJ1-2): DSGVTQTPKHLITATGQRVTLRCSPRSGDLSVYWYQQSLDQGLQFLIQYYNGEERAKGNILERFSAQQFPDLHSELNLSSLELGDSALYFCASSQDRAEDNYGYTFGSGTRLTVV.

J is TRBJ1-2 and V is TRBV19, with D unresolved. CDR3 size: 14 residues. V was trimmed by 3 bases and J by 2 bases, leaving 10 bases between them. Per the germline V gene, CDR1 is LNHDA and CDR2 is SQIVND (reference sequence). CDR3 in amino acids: CASSISGRNYGYTF. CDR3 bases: TGTGCCAGTAGTATCTCCGGTCGGAACTATGGCTACACCTTC.

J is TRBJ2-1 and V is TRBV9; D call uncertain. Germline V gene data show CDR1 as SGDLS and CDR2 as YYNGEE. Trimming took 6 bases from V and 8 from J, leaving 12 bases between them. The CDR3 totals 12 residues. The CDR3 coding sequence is TGTGCCAGCACCTGCTATTGGTATGAGCAGTTCTTC. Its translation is CASTCYWYEQFF.

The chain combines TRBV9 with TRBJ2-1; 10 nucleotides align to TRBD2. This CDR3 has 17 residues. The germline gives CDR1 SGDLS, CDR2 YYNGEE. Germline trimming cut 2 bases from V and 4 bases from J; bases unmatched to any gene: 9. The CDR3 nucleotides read TGTGCCAGCAGCGTCAAAGCGGGAGGGCCCGAGTACAATGAGCAGTTCTTC. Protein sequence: CASSVKAGGPEYNEQFF.

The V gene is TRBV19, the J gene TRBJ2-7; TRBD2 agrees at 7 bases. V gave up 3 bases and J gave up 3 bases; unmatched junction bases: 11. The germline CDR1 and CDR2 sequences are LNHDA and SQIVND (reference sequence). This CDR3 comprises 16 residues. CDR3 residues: CASSIYGSGRDYEQYF. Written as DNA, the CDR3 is TGTGCCAGTAGTATTTATGGTAGCGGGCGAGACTACGAGCAGTACTTC. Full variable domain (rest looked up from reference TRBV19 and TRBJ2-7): DGGITQSPKYLFRKEGQNVTLSCEQNLNHDAMYWYRQDPGQGLRLIYYSQIVNDFQKGDIAEGYSVSREKKESFPLTVTSAQKNPTAFYLCASSIYGSGRDYEQYFGPGTRLTVT.

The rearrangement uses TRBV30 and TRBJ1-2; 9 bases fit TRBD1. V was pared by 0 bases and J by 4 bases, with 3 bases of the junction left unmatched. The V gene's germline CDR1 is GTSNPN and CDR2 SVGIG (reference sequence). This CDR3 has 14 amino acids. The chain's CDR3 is CAWSVDRGAYGYTF. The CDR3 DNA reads TGTGCCTGGAGTGTAGACAGGGGGGCCTATGGCTACACCTTC.